This T cell receptor beta chain comes out of a study of blood T cell repertoires in COVID-19. About the study: Samples taken during acute and convalescent COVID-19 were collected in the United States, Italy and Spain. Nucleic acid was either cDNA or gDNA, and it came from T cells, B-cell-depleted T cells, or PBMCs.

Per the original data handling: Amplification with reference gene primers provided the estimates of nucleated cell counts. Method: immunoSEQ multiplex PCR; TCRdb's copy keeps in-frame clones and lacks some. D and trimming come from the DNA, and the V and J calls and clone size come from that table. The table shows approximately 240,000 clones, with 75% to 85% occurring only once. This receptor was identified in a human donor in a cohort sampled during active COVID-19. Sequences were obtained from peripheral blood.

CDR3 sequence (DNA): TGTGCCAGCAGCTTGGCCTTAGGCGGCCAAGAGACCCAGTACTTC. Translating gives CASSLALGGQETQYF. This chain uses TRBV5-4 with TRBJ2-5, with D hard to call. V was clipped by 0 bases and J by 1 base, with 10 bases between them. The CDR3 contains 15 residues. CDR1 is SGHNT and CDR2 is YYREEE in the germline V gene (reference sequence).